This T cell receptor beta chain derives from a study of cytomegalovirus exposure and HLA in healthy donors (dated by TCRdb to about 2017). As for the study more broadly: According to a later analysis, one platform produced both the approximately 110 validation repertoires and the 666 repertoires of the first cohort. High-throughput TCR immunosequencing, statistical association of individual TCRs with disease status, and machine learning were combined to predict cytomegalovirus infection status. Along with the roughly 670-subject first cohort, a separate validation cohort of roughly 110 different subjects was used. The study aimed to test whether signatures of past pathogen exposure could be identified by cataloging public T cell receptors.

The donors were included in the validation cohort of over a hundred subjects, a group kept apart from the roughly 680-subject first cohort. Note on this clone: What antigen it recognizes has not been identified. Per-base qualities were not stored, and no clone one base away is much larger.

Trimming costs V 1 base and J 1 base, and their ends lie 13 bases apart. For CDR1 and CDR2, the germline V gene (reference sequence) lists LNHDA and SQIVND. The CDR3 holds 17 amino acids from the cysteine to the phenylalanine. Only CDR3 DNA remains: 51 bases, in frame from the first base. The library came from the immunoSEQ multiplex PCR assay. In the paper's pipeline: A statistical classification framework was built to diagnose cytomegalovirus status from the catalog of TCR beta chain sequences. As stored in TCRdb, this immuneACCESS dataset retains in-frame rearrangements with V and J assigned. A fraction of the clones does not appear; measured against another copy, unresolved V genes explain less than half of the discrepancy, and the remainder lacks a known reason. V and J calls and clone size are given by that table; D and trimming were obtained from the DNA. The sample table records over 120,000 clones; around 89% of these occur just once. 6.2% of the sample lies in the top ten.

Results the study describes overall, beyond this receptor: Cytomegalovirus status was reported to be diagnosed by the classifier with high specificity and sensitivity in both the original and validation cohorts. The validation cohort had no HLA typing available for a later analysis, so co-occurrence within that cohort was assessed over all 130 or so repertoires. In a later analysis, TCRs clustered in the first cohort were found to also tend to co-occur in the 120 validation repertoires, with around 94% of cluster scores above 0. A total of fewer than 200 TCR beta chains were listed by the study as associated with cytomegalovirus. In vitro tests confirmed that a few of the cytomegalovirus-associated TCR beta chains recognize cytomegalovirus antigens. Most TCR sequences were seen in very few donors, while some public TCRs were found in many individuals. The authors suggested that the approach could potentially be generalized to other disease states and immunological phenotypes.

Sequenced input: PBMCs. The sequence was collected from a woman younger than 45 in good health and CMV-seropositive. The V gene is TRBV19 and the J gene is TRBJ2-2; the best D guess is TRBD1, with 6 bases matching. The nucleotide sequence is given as TGTGCCAGTAGTATAGTGGGCAGGGGTAGGAACACCGGGGAGCTGTTTTTT. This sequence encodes CASSIVGRGRNTGELFF. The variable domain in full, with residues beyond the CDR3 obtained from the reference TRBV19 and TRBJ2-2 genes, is DGGITQSPKYLFRKEGQNVTLSCEQNLNHDAMYWYRQDPGQGLRLIYYSQIVNDFQKGDIAEGYSVSREKKESFPLTVTSAQKNPTAFYLCASSIVGRGRNTGELFFGEGSRLTVL.